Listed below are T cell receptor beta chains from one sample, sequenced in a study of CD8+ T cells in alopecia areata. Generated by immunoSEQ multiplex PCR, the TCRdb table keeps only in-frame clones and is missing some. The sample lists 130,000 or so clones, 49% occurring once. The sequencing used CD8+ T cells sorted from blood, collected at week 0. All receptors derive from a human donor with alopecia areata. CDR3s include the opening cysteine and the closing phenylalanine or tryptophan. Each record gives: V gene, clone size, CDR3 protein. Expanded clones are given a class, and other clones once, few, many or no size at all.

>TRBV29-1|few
CSVERGHSRNEQFF
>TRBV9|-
CASSVADGVGVGAEAFF
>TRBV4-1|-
CASSQVGLHPNNEQFF
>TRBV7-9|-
CASRPTFRDRDGYTF
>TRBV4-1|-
CASSQERGSSYEQYF
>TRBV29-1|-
CSVPSSRVRTEAFF
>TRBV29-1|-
CSVVSGSGELFF
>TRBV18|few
CASSKPKASGVDNEQFF
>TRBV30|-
CAWSRVTYEQYF
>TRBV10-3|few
CAISDAGGEPTDTQYF
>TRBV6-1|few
CASSVGYSNQPQHF
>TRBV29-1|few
CSVEDYGTDYEQYF
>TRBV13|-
CASNERGVRPRHNEQFF
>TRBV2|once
CASSARQGLDNEQFF
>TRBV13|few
CASSPSGQGLDEQYF
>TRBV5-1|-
CASSLGRLNTEAFF
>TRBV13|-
CASRDSPGELFF
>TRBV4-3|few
CASSQVIDSPGELFF